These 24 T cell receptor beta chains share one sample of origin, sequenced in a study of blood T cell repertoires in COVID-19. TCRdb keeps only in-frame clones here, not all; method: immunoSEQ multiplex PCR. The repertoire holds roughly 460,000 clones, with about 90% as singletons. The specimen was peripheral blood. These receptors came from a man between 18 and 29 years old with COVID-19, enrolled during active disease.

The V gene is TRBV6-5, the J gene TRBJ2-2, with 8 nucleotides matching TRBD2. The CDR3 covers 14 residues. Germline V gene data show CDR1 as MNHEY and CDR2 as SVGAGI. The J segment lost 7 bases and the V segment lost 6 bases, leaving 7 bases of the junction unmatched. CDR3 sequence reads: CASRLSGSVGELFF. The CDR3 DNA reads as TGTGCCAGCAGACTGAGCGGGAGTGTCGGGGAGCTGTTTTTT.

The CDR3 DNA follows: TGCGCCAGCAGCCTCGGGACAGGGCTCAATTCACCCCTCCACTTT. Translation: CASSLGTGLNSPLHF. This chain connects TRBV4-1 to TRBJ1-6, with 9 bases identical to TRBD1. The CDR3 runs to 15 residues. Germline CDR1 and CDR2: MGHRA and YSYEKL. V lost 4 bases and J lost 7; bases outside the gene matches: 5.

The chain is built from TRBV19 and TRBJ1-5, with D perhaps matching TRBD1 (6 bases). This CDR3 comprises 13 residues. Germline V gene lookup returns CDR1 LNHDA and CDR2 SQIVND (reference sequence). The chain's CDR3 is CSTGSEKDQPQHF. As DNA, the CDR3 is TGTTCAACAGGGAGTGAGAAGGATCAGCCCCAGCATTTT.

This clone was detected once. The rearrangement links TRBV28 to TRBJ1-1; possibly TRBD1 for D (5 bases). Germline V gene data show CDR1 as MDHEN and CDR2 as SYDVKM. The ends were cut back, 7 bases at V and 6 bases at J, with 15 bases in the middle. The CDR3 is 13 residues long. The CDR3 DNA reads TGTGCCAGCAAGGTCAGGGCAAGGTCTGAAGCTTTCTTT. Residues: CASKVRARSEAFF.

The CDR3 nucleotides read TGCAGCGTGACAGTAAAAGAGACCCAGTACTTC. Its translation is CSVTVKETQYF. The genes are TRBV20-1 and TRBJ2-5; tentative D call: TRBD1 (5 bases). Germline CDR1 reads DFQATT; CDR2 reads SNEGSKA (reference sequence). The length of the CDR3 is 11 residues.

CDR3 DNA sequence: TGCAGTGCTAGGGGTGGGGCGGCTTTCTTT. Translated, it gives CSARGGAAFF. J is TRBJ1-1 and V is TRBV20-1; a weak D match, TRBD1 (5 bases). This CDR3 is 10 amino acids long. Germline V gene sequence: CDR1 DFQATT, CDR2 SNEGSKA (reference sequence). V was trimmed by 3 bases and J by 11 bases, leaving 10 bases between them.

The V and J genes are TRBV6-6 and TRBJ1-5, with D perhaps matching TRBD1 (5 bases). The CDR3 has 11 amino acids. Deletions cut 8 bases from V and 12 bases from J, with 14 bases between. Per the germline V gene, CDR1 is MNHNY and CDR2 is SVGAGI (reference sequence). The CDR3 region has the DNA TGTGCCAGCGGGAACCTCAGGGACCAGCATTTT. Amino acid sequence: CASGNLRDQHF.

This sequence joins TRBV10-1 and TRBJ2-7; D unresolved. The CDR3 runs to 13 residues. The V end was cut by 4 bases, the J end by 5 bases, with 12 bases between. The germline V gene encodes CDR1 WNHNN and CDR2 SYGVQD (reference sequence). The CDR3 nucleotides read TGCGCCAGCAGTGGCAGCATCAGCGACGAGCAGTACTTC. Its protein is CASSGSISDEQYF.

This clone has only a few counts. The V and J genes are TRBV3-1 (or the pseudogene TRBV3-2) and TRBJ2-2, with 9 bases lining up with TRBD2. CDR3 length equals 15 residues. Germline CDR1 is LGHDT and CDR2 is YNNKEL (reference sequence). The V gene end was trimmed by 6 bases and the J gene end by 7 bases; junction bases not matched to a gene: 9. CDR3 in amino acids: CASRHGGGARGELFF. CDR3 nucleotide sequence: TGTGCCAGCAGACACGGCGGGGGGGCCCGCGGGGAGCTGTTTTTT.

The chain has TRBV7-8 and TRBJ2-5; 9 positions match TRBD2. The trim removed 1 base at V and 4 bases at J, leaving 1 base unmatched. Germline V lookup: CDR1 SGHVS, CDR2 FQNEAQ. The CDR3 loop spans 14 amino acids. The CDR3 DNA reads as TGTGCCAGCAGCTTAGTACTAGCGGGAGAGACCCAGTACTTC. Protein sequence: CASSLVLAGETQYF.

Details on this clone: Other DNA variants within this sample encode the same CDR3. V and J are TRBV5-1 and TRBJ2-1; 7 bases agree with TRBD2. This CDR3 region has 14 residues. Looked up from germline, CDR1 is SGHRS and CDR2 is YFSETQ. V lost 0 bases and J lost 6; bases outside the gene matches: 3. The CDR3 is CASSLGLAANEQFF. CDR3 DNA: TGCGCCAGCAGCTTGGGGCTAGCGGCCAATGAGCAGTTCTTC.

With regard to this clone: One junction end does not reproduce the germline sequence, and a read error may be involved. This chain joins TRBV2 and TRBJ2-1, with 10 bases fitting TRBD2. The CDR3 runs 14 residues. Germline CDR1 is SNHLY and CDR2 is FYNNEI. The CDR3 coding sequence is TGTGCGAGCAGCGGGGGGGCGGACTACAATGAGCAGTTCTTC. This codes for CASSGGADYNEQFF.

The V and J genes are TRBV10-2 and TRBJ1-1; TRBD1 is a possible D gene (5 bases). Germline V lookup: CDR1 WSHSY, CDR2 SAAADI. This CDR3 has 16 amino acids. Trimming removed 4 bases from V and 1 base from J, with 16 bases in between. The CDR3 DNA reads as TGCGCCAGCAGTGGGGTGGAGGGGCTGCCGAACACTGAAGCTTTCTTT. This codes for CASSGVEGLPNTEAFF.

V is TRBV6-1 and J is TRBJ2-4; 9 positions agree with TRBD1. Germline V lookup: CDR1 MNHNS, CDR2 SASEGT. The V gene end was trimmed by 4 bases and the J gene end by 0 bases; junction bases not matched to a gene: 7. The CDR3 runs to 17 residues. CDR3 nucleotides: TGTGCCAGCAGTGCCCTGGGGACAGGGATAGCCAAAAACATTCAGTACTTC. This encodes CASSALGTGIAKNIQYF.

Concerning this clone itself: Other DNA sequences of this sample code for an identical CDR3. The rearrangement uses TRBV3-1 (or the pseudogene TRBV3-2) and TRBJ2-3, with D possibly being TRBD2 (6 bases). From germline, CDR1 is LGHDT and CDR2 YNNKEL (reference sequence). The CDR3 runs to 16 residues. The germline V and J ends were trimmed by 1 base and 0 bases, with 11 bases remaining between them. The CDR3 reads CASSQGPGSSTDTQYF. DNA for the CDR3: TGTGCCAGCAGCCAAGGTCCCGGGAGCAGCACAGATACGCAGTATTTT.

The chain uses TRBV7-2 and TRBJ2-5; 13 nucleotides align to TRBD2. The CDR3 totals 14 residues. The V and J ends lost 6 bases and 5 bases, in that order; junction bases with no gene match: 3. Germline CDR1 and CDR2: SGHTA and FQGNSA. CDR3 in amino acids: CASRGTSGAETQYF. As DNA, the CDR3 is TGTGCCAGCAGAGGGACTAGCGGGGCCGAGACCCAGTACTTC.

Here the CDR3 reads CASRWAGGGSSYEQYF. The DNA for the CDR3 is TGTGCCAGCAGGTGGGCGGGCGGGGGCAGCTCCTACGAGCAGTACTTC. V is TRBV27 and J is TRBJ2-7; D may be TRBD2 (7 bases). V lost 6 bases, J lost 0 bases, and 18 bases lay in between. Germline V gene sequence: CDR1 MNHEY, CDR2 SMNVEV (reference sequence). The CDR3 is 16 amino acids.

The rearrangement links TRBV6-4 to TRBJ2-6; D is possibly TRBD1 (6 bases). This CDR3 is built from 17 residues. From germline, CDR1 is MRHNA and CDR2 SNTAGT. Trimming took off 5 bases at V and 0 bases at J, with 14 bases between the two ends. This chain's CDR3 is CASSQQGTSSGANVLTF. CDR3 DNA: TGTGCCAGCAGTCAACAGGGAACAAGCTCTGGGGCCAACGTCCTGACTTTC.

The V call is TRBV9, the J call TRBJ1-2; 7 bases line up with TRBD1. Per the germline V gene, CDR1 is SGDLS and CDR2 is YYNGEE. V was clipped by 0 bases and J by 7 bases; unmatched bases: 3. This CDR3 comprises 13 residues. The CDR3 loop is CASSVDRGRGYTF. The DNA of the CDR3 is TGTGCCAGCAGCGTAGACAGGGGTCGTGGCTACACCTTC.

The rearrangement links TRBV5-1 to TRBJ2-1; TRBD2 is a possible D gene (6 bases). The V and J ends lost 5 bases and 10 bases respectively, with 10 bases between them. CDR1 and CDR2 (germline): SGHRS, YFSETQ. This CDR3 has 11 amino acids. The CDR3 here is CASRWGEEQFF. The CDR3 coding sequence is TGCGCCAGCAGGTGGGGGGAAGAGCAGTTCTTC.

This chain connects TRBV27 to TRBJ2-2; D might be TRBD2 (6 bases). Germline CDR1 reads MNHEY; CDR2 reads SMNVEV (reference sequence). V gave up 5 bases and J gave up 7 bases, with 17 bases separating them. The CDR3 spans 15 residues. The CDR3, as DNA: TGTGCCAGCAGTCCCCCGCGGAGGGTCGGCGGGGAGCTGTTTTTT. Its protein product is CASSPPRRVGGELFF.

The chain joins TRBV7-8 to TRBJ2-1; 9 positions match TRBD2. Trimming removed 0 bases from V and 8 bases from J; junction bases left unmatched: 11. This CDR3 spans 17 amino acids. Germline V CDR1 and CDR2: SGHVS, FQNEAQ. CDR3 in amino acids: CASSLAGTSLLGYEQFF. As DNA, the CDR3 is TGTGCCAGCAGCTTAGCCGGGACTAGCTTGCTGGGCTATGAGCAGTTCTTC. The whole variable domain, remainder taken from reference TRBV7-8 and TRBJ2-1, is GAGVSQSPRYKVAKRGQDVALRCDPISGHVSLFWYQQALGQGPEFLTYFQNEAQLDKSGLPSDRFFAERPEGSVSTLKIQRTQQEDSAVYLCASSLAGTSLLGYEQFFGPGTRLTVL.

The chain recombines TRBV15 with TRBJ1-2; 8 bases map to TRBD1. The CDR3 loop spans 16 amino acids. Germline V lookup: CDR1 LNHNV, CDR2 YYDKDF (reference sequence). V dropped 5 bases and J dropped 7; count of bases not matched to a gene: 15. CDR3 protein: CATSPPLRTGFSGYTF. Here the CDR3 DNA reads TGTGCCACCAGCCCCCCCCTGAGGACAGGGTTTAGTGGCTACACCTTC.

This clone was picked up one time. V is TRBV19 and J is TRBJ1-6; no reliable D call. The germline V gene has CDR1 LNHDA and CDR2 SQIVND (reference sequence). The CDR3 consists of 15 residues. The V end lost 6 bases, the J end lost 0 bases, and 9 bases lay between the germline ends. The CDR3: CASSWRDSYNSPLHF. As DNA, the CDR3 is TGTGCCAGTAGCTGGAGGGACTCCTATAATTCACCCCTCCACTTT.